These 17 T cell receptor beta chains were sequenced from one sample in a study of T-cell reconstitution after alpha-beta-depleted transplantation in children. As it was prepared, the TCRbeta library received unique molecular identifiers. TCRdb re-derived calls from the PCR reads in MiXCR, one entry per CDR3 protein. The sample records around 700,000 distinct CDR3 sequences, around 13% being singletons. The sequencing here drew on PBMCs, taken before TCRalphabeta/CD19-depleted stem cell transplant. These receptors all come from a girl aged 2-15 years with congenital amegakaryocytic thrombocytopenia, due to receive a stem cell transplant.

This clonotype showed up many times. This sequence joins TRBV20-1 and TRBJ2-3; 12 bases are shared with TRBD1. V shed 3 bases and J 7 bases; nucleotides not matched to a gene: 14. Germline V gene data show CDR1 as DFQATT and CDR2 as SNEGSKA (reference sequence). CDR3 length: 17 amino acids. The chain's CDR3 is CSARIFLGQGAQNTQYF. The CDR3 coding sequence is TGCAGTGCTAGGATATTCTTGGGACAGGGGGCGCAAAATACGCAGTATTTT.

This rearrangement joins TRBV4-2 to TRBJ2-7, with D possibly TRBD2 on 5 matching bases. CDR1 LGHNA and CDR2 YNFKEQ come from the germline V gene. CDR3 size: 15 residues. V lost 2 bases and J 1 base, leaving 12 bases between the germline ends. The chain's CDR3 is CASSQHRRLSYEQYF. DNA of the CDR3: TGTGCCAGCAGCCAACACCGGAGGCTATCCTACGAGCAGTACTTC.

As for this clonotype: Given a much more abundant clone one base away, this may be a read error. The chain employs TRBV5-1 and TRBJ2-3; D is tentatively TRBD1 or TRBD2 (5 bases each). Germline lookup yields CDR1 SGHRS and CDR2 YFSETQ. The CDR3 contains 13 residues. CDR3 nucleotides: TGCGCCAGCCTACGAGGGGATTCAGATACGCAGTCTTTT. The encoded protein is CASLRGDSDTQSF.

This clonotype was found many times. The V call is TRBV28, the J call TRBJ1-5; 8 bases map to TRBD1. Germline CDR1 reads MDHEN; CDR2 reads SYDVKM. The CDR3 contains 16 residues. Trimming cost V 7 bases and J 5 bases; bases outside gene matches: 13. The CDR3 region is CASITSRGREDQPQHF. Written as DNA, the CDR3 is TGTGCCAGCATTACCTCCAGGGGGCGAGAGGATCAGCCCCAGCATTTT.

This clonotype occurred a few times. The chain links TRBV7-9 to TRBJ2-6; no firm D call. This CDR3 spans 17 amino acids. Germline CDR1 SEHNR, CDR2 FQNEAQ (reference sequence). V dropped 1 base and J dropped 0 bases, with 10 bases sitting between them. CDR3 DNA: TGTGCCAGCAGCTTAGACATCAGATTCTCTGGGGCCAACGTCCTGACTTTC. Protein product: CASSLDIRFSGANVLTF.

This clonotype has at least ten counts. The V call is TRBV5-1, the J call TRBJ2-2; D is uncertain. This CDR3 contains 13 residues. V was pared by 9 bases and J by 5 bases, with 14 bases between. Per germline, CDR1 SGHRS and CDR2 YFSETQ. CDR3 DNA: TGCGCCACTACGGTGACTGGAACCGGGGAGCTGTTTTTT. Its translation is CATTVTGTGELFF. Using reference TRBV5-1 and TRBJ2-2 for the parts outside the CDR3, the full variable domain is KAGVTQTPRYLIKTRGQQVTLSCSPISGHRSVSWYQQTPGQGLQFLFEYFSETQRNKGNFPGRFSGRQFSNSRSEMNVSTLELGDSALYLCATTVTGTGELFFGEGSRLTVL.

This chain's CDR3 is CASSYVRGRGFNEQFF. CDR3 nucleotide sequence: TGTGCCAGCAGTTACGTAAGGGGGCGCGGATTTAATGAGCAGTTCTTC. J is TRBJ2-1 and V is TRBV6-2 or TRBV6-3, with TRBD1 identical over 7 bases. CDR1 MNHEY and CDR2 SVGEGT come from the germline V gene. There are 16 residues in the CDR3. Trimming at V came to 2 bases and at J to 7 bases, leaving 11 bases not matched to a gene.

V is TRBV7-8 and J is TRBJ2-4; D may be TRBD2 (5 bases). The CDR3 loop spans 14 amino acids. Germline CDR1 reads SGHVS; CDR2 reads FQNEAQ. V was pared by 8 bases and J by 0 bases, with 11 bases between. Here the CDR3 DNA reads TGTGCCAGCGGACCAGCGGTAGCCAAAAACATTCAGTACTTC. This sequence encodes CASGPAVAKNIQYF.

This clonotype has ten or more counts. The chain links TRBV12-3 or TRBV12-4 to TRBJ2-7; D may be TRBD1 (5 bases). Trimming stripped 6 bases from V and 0 bases from J, with 15 bases between. The CDR3 extends over 15 amino acids. The chain's CDR3 is CASRLTDLSSYEQYF. In nucleotides, the CDR3 is TGTGCCAGCAGACTGACAGACCTCAGCTCCTACGAGCAGTACTTC.

DNA for the CDR3: TGTGCCAGTAGTCCCGGACTAGACTACTACGAGCAGTACTTC. It codes for CASSPGLDYYEQYF. The rearrangement uses TRBV19 and TRBJ2-7; 7 bases match TRBD2. The CDR3 consists of 14 residues. Germline assignment: CDR1 LNHDA and CDR2 SQIVND (reference sequence). V dropped 5 bases and J dropped 3; count of bases not matched to a gene: 7.

This clonotype was seen many times. The chain has TRBV15 and TRBJ2-7, with D unresolved. Trimming pared 0 bases from V and 4 bases from J, leaving 7 bases between. The germline gives CDR1 LNHNV, CDR2 YYDKDF (reference sequence). This CDR3 is built from 13 residues. As DNA, the CDR3 is TGTGCCACCAGCAGAGACAAGGGATACGAGCAGTACTTC. It specifies CATSRDKGYEQYF.

This clonotype was counted once. V and J are TRBV20-1 and TRBJ1-1; D unresolved. V lost 3 bases and J lost 4, with 12 bases in between. The CDR3 consists of 13 residues. CDR1 is DFQATT and CDR2 is SNEGSKA in the germline V gene (reference sequence). This chain's CDR3 is CSARPGSGTEAFF. The CDR3 DNA sequence: TGCAGTGCTAGGCCGGGGTCCGGCACTGAAGCTTTCTTT.

Notes on this clonotype: An end of the junction differs from the germline gene, which may be a read error. The J gene is TRBJ2-1, the V gene TRBV20-1; 9 bases align to TRBD2. Germline V CDR1 and CDR2: DFQATT, SNEGSKA (reference sequence). The CDR3 is made up of 17 amino acids. CDR3 protein: CSARETRLAGVLVEQFF. In DNA form, the CDR3 reads TGCAGTGCTCGAGAGACACGATTAGCGGGAGTACTGGTTGAGCAGTTCTTC.

This clonotype was detected many times. The chain carries TRBV4-1 and TRBJ2-3; D is unresolved. Germline values: CDR1 MGHRA, CDR2 YSYEKL. V lost 1 base and J 2 bases, leaving 16 bases between the germline ends. CDR3 length: 17 amino acids. The CDR3 DNA is TGCGCCAGCAGCCAAGTAGACCTTTCGGATGCCACAGATACGCAGTATTTT. Translated: CASSQVDLSDATDTQYF.

This clonotype was detected many times. The chain recombines TRBV5-1 with TRBJ2-5; D is undetermined. With 0 bases removed from V and 5 bases from J, the gap between germline ends came to 14 bases. Germline V gene lookup returns CDR1 SGHRS and CDR2 YFSETQ. This CDR3 has 15 amino acids. The CDR3 region has the DNA TGCGCCAGCAGCTTGGCCCTTGGTAGCTTGGAGACCCAGTACTTC. This gives the protein CASSLALGSLETQYF.

This chain connects TRBV12-3 or TRBV12-4 to TRBJ2-2, with 8 bases aligning to TRBD1. Trimming cost V 5 bases and J 5 bases; bases outside gene matches: 7. The CDR3 consists of 15 residues. In nucleotides, the CDR3 is TGTGCCAGCAGTCTATTGACAGGGGTAACCGGGGAGCTGTTTTTT. Amino acid sequence: CASSLLTGVTGELFF.

This chain links TRBV12-3 or TRBV12-4 with TRBJ2-7; TRBD2 agrees at 12 bases. Trimming removed 6 bases from V and 6 bases from J; junction bases left unmatched: 6. The CDR3 has 14 amino acids. CDR3 in amino acids: CASSRLAGVTEQYF. CDR3 in DNA: TGTGCCAGCAGCCGACTAGCGGGAGTTACCGAGCAGTACTTC.